This T cell receptor beta chain was documented in a study of T-cell memory formation after mild COVID-19. TCRdb reanalysed the 5' RACE reads using MiXCR and keeps one entry per CDR3 protein. The sample has more than 400,000 distinct CDR3 sequences; over 15% are singletons. This clonotype appeared many times. Its antigen is unidentified. Findings of the study overall: Whether day 37 second-wave clones are SARS-CoV-2-specific was not confirmed. Contracting CD4+ clones sat mainly in CM and EM; CD8+ in EMRA.

Germline loops: CDR1 KGHDR, CDR2 SFDVKD. The CDR3 covers 15 residues. Losses at the gene ends were 8 bases for V and 3 bases for J; bases not matched to a gene: 11. The TCR originated in an adult woman who had mild COVID-19 (a few samples of this study predate the infection). Cell type and time point are not known. This sequence joins TRBV24-1 and TRBJ1-1, with 7 bases lining up with TRBD1. Sequenced: PBMCs or a T cell subset sorted from them (not recorded which). The CDR3: CATTPQGPEYTEAFF. The DNA for the CDR3 is TGTGCCACCACCCCACAGGGGCCAGAGTACACTGAAGCTTTCTTT.